This passage covers 26 T cell receptor beta chains from one sample sequenced in a study of PD-1 blockade in mismatch repair-deficient tumors. Clones were read by immunoSEQ multiplex PCR, and TCRdb kept only the in-frame ones, dropping some. This repertoire shows about 130,000 clones, 88% found once; its top ten account for roughly 12%. Sequencing used peripheral blood, obtained almost 74 weeks after starting pembrolizumab. The source of these receptors is an adult with mismatch repair-deficient cancer.

J is TRBJ1-1 and V is TRBV28; D may be TRBD1 (5 bases). Trimming removed 2 bases at V and 13 bases at J, with 17 bases between. CDR1 is MDHEN, CDR2 SYDVKM, per germline. This CDR3 has 13 amino acids. This CDR3 reads CASSLGPTGEVFF. The CDR3 DNA follows: TGTGCCAGCAGTTTAGGCCCAACAGGCGAGGTTTTCTTT.

This clone came up once. V usage is TRBV28 and J usage is TRBJ1-5; 8 nucleotides line up with TRBD1. Looked up from germline, CDR1 is MDHEN and CDR2 is SYDVKM. Trimming took 4 bases from V and 3 from J; bases not matched to a gene: 8. This CDR3 spans 16 amino acids. Here the CDR3 DNA reads TGTGCCAGCAGTTCTAACAGGGGGAAATCCAATCAGCCCCAGCATTTT. Residues: CASSSNRGKSNQPQHF.

In its sample, this clone was seen once. This chain links TRBV15 with TRBJ2-2; D is possibly TRBD1 (6 bases). CDR1 is LNHNV, CDR2 YYDKDF, per germline (reference sequence). Deletions cut 5 bases from V and 3 bases from J, with 7 bases between. The CDR3 runs 13 residues. CDR3 bases: TGTGCCACCAGCCACAGGGACACCGGGGAGCTGTTTTTT. This encodes CATSHRDTGELFF.

The gene calls are TRBV27 and TRBJ1-1; TRBD1 is a possible D gene (5 bases). V was cut by 4 bases and J by 1 base, with 10 bases left in between. CDR1 and CDR2 (germline): MNHEY, SMNVEV (reference sequence). The CDR3 runs 14 residues. CDR3 coding DNA: TGTGCCAGCAGTTCCGGGGGGGGGAACACTGAAGCTTTCTTT. Its protein is CASSSGGGNTEAFF.

The J gene is TRBJ2-5, the V gene TRBV5-1; 7 positions agree with TRBD2. CDR1 and CDR2 from the germline V gene are SGHRS and YFSETQ. J lost 2 bases, V lost 3 bases, and 7 bases had no gene match. The CDR3 covers 15 residues. The CDR3 region has the DNA TGCGCCAGCAGCTGGGGCGGGCGGGGGCAAGAGACCCAGTACTTC. It is translated as CASSWGGRGQETQYF.

J is TRBJ2-1 and V is TRBV5-4; TRBD2 matches at 9 bases. Losses at the gene ends were 0 bases for V and 6 bases for J; bases not matched to a gene: 4. The CDR3 contains 15 residues. Germline CDR1 is SGHNT and CDR2 is YYREEE (reference sequence). DNA for the CDR3: TGTGCCAGCAGCTTGGGCGGGAGGGAAGGCAATGAGCAGTTCTTC. This gives the protein CASSLGGREGNEQFF.

The V and J genes are TRBV6-1 and TRBJ2-1, with 8 bases lining up with TRBD2. The CDR3 is 16 residues long. The germline CDR1 and CDR2 sequences are MNHNS and SASEGT. V dropped 4 bases and J dropped 9; count of bases not matched to a gene: 14. The CDR3 here is CASSGALAGRRGEQFF. CDR3 in DNA: TGTGCCAGCAGTGGAGCCCTAGCGGGCCGGAGAGGTGAGCAGTTCTTC.

This clone was observed a few times. In nucleotides, the CDR3 is TGTGCCAGTAGTAGGGACAGGGGGCTCTATGGCTACACCTTC. This codes for CASSRDRGLYGYTF. The J gene is TRBJ1-2, the V gene TRBV19; 12 bases fit TRBD1. V lost 4 bases to trimming and J lost 4 bases; unmatched junction nucleotides: 1. CDR1 and CDR2 from the germline V gene are LNHDA and SQIVND (reference sequence). The CDR3 has 14 amino acids. Together with reference TRBV19 and TRBJ1-2, the CDR3 gives the full variable domain: DGGITQSPKYLFRKEGQNVTLSCEQNLNHDAMYWYRQDPGQGLRLIYYSQIVNDFQKGDIAEGYSVSREKKESFPLTVTSAQKNPTAFYLCASSRDRGLYGYTFGSGTRLTVV.

The rearrangement uses TRBV13 and TRBJ2-7, with 9 bases aligning to TRBD2. Germline CDR1 is PRHDT and CDR2 is FYEKMQ (reference sequence). With 3 bases clipped from V and 0 bases from J, the junction kept 3 bases outside the gene matches. The CDR3 has 15 residues. CDR3 in DNA: TGTGCCAGCAGCTTGACTAGCGGAAACTCCTACGAGCAGTACTTC. It specifies CASSLTSGNSYEQYF.

The CDR3 loop is CASSQAWTSEDTQYF. The CDR3 DNA reads as TGCGCCAGCAGCCAAGCCTGGACTAGCGAAGATACGCAGTATTTT. The chain couples TRBV4-1 to TRBJ2-3, with 9 positions matching TRBD2. This CDR3 has 15 residues. Looked up from germline, CDR1 is MGHRA and CDR2 is YSYEKL. V lost 1 base and J lost 5; bases outside the gene matches: 4.

V gene TRBV29-1 combines with J gene TRBJ2-1, with 12 positions matching TRBD2. The CDR3 runs 16 residues. CDR1 is SQVTM, CDR2 ANQGSEA, per germline. V lost 6 bases, J lost 0 bases, and 6 bases stayed unmatched. The CDR3 is CSVSSGRGLSYNEQFF. The CDR3 DNA is TGCAGCGTATCTAGCGGGAGGGGACTCTCCTACAATGAGCAGTTCTTC.

This rearrangement joins TRBV5-1 to TRBJ2-1; D is unresolved. Germline CDR1 and CDR2: SGHRS and YFSETQ. The CDR3 length is 14 residues. Trimming left V 0 bases short and J 6 bases short, with 10 bases between. The CDR3 reads CASSLGLSINEQFF. The DNA for the CDR3 is TGCGCCAGCAGCTTGGGGTTGTCTATCAATGAGCAGTTCTTC.

The table lists this clone with a few counts. The chain employs TRBV29-1 and TRBJ1-1; D is unresolved. V was pared by 2 bases and J by 2 bases, with 9 bases between. CDR1 is SQVTM and CDR2 is ANQGSEA in the germline V gene. This CDR3 contains 13 residues. CDR3 protein: CSVELADNTEAFF. The CDR3 nucleotides read TGCAGCGTTGAACTTGCGGACAACACTGAAGCTTTCTTT.

The count of this clone is one. V and J are TRBV11-2 and TRBJ1-2; tentatively, D is TRBD1 (5 bases). Per the germline V gene, CDR1 is SGHAT and CDR2 is FQNNGV. Deletions cut 2 bases from V and 6 bases from J, with 19 bases between. The CDR3 runs 16 residues. Here the CDR3 DNA reads TGTGCCAGCAGCTTATGGGGCAGGCGATTAGGGGATGGCTACACCTTC. It specifies CASSLWGRRLGDGYTF.

The chain is built from TRBV7-9 and TRBJ2-3; possibly TRBD2 for D (5 bases). In germline, CDR1 is SEHNR, CDR2 FQNEAQ (reference sequence). The germline V and J ends were trimmed by 5 bases and 14 bases, with 14 bases remaining between them. The CDR3 length is 11 residues. The CDR3 nucleotides are TGTGCCAGCAGCCGAGGGCCCGCCCCGTATTTT. This encodes CASSRGPAPYF.

The chain is built from TRBV15 and TRBJ2-5, with 9 bases aligning to TRBD2. Trimming removed 1 base from V and 5 bases from J; junction bases left unmatched: 26. This CDR3 is 22 amino acids long. Looked up from germline, CDR1 is LNHNV and CDR2 is YYDKDF (reference sequence). CDR3 in amino acids: CATSRVGEVAGAQVGDLETQYF. The CDR3 DNA sequence: TGTGCCACCAGCAGAGTAGGGGAAGTAGCGGGAGCGCAAGTGGGGGATTTGGAGACCCAGTACTTC.

The chain couples TRBV13 to TRBJ1-2, with a tentative D call TRBD1 (5 bases). CDR3 length: 15 amino acids. V was clipped by 5 bases and J by 0 bases, with 13 bases between them. In germline, CDR1 is PRHDT, CDR2 FYEKMQ (reference sequence). The CDR3 loop reads CASSPAVDTNYGYTF. The CDR3 nucleotides are TGTGCCAGCAGCCCTGCCGTGGACACTAACTATGGCTACACCTTC.

Remarks on this clone: The germline gene is not matched at one end of the junction; a read error may be the cause. The rearrangement joins TRBV7-9 to TRBJ2-2; 12 bases map to TRBD2. CDR3 length: 16 amino acids. CDR1 and CDR2 (germline): SEHNR, FQNEAQ (reference sequence). CDR3 protein: CASSLGTSGFTWELFF. The CDR3 bases are TGTGCCAGCAGCTTGGGGACTAGCGGGTTCACCTGGGAGCTGTTTTTT.

The chain is built from TRBV5-1 and TRBJ2-7, with 8 bases lining up with TRBD1. Germline values: CDR1 SGHRS, CDR2 YFSETQ. Unmatched junction bases numbered 6, after V lost 4 bases and J lost 6 bases. The length of the CDR3 is 13 residues. CDR3 bases: TGCGCCAGCAGCGTGGGACAGGCAACCGAGCAGTACTTC. This sequence encodes CASSVGQATEQYF.

The chain recombines TRBV4-2 with TRBJ2-7, with TRBD2 matching over 14 bases. The CDR3 totals 15 residues. V was pared by 4 bases and J by 4 bases, with 3 bases of the junction left unmatched. Germline V gene sequence: CDR1 LGHNA, CDR2 YNFKEQ. The CDR3 DNA reads as TGTGCCAGCAGCCCCGGGACTAGCGGGAGTTACGAGCAGTACTTC. It specifies CASSPGTSGSYEQYF.

The rearrangement joins TRBV19 to TRBJ1-5; 8 bases map to TRBD1. This CDR3 has 15 residues. Per germline, CDR1 LNHDA and CDR2 SQIVND (reference sequence). Losses at the gene ends were 7 bases for V and 3 bases for J; bases not matched to a gene: 8. In DNA, the CDR3 is TGTGCCAGTACCCCCGACAGGGGCTACAATCAGCCCCAGCATTTT. It specifies CASTPDRGYNQPQHF. The variable domain in full, with the rest retrieved from reference TRBV19 and TRBJ1-5, is DGGITQSPKYLFRKEGQNVTLSCEQNLNHDAMYWYRQDPGQGLRLIYYSQIVNDFQKGDIAEGYSVSREKKESFPLTVTSAQKNPTAFYLCASTPDRGYNQPQHFGDGTRLSIL.

This rearrangement joins TRBV21-1 to TRBJ2-7. TRBV21-1 is marked as a pseudogene. The CDR3 is made up of 16 amino acids. The chain's CDR3 is CASSKEGRPISYEQYF. In DNA form, the CDR3 reads TGTGCCAGCAGCAAAGAGGGCAGGCCCATCTCCTACGAGCAGTACTTC.

This sequence joins TRBV28 and TRBJ2-3, with TRBD1 matching 8 bases. The CDR3 covers 14 residues. Per the germline V gene, CDR1 is MDHEN and CDR2 is SYDVKM. Trimming cost V 6 bases and J 3 bases; bases outside gene matches: 5. The CDR3 reads CASSPQGVTDTQYF. The CDR3 bases are TGTGCCAGCAGCCCACAGGGGGTTACAGATACGCAGTATTTT.

The rearrangement uses TRBV7-9 and TRBJ2-7; no reliable D call. The CDR3 loop spans 15 amino acids. Germline CDR1 and CDR2: SEHNR and FQNEAQ (reference sequence). V gave up 4 bases and J gave up 4 bases, with 17 bases separating them. CDR3 region: CASSSSSAHLYEQYF. DNA of the CDR3: TGTGCCAGCAGCTCCTCTTCCGCGCACCTATACGAGCAGTACTTC. Based on the CDR3 plus reference TRBV7-9 and TRBJ2-7, the full variable domain is DTGVSQNPRHKITKRGQNVTFRCDPISEHNRLYWYRQTLGQGPEFLTYFQNEAQLEKSRLLSDRFSAERPKGSFSTLEIQRTEQGDSAMYLCASSSSSAHLYEQYFGPGTRLTVT.

The rearrangement joins TRBV5-4 to TRBJ1-1; possibly TRBD1 for D (5 bases). The germline V gene encodes CDR1 SGHNT and CDR2 YYREEE (reference sequence). CDR3 size: 13 residues. V was clipped by 4 bases and J by 4 bases, with 11 bases between them. For the CDR3, the DNA is TGTGCCAGCAGCGATATGGGGGGCACTGAAGCTTTCTTT. Translated, it gives CASSDMGGTEAFF.

This clone was detected many times. The chain employs TRBV4-1 and TRBJ2-7; D not resolved. The germline V gene has CDR1 MGHRA and CDR2 YSYEKL. The CDR3 extends over 18 amino acids. Trimming shortened V by 0 bases and J by 1 base, and 19 bases separated the two germline ends. CDR3 sequence: CASSQDLFARKTSYEQYF. The CDR3 bases are TGCGCCAGCAGCCAAGATCTGTTCGCCAGGAAGACTTCCTACGAGCAGTACTTC.